This TCR beta chain was captured in a study of regulatory T cells in long-lasting Graves disease. This clonotype came up a few times. Combining iRepertoire HTBI primers with Arm-PCR of CDR3 regions, the authors built TCR beta libraries. MiXCR, run by TCRdb on the multiplex PCR reads, gives a single entry per CDR3 protein. The sample includes roughly 250,000 distinct CDR3 sequences, around a sixth of them seen just once. Sample time point: newly diagnosed GD, antithyroid drugs for less than 3 months. PBMC-extracted RNA yielded the TCR library. Trimming took 0 bases from V and 4 from J, leaving 10 bases between them. CDR3 length: 15 amino acids. Germline-derived CDR1 and CDR2 are LGHDT and YNNKEL (reference sequence). This same sample was also taken into another study, of T cells in Graves' hyperthyroidism and ophthalmopathy.

The clonotype was recovered from a woman aged 25 to 39 with Graves disease. The rearrangement uses TRBV3-1 and TRBJ1-3; D remains unclear. The sample in question was peripheral blood mononuclear cells (PBMCs), obtained at new diagnosis, from a patient treated with antithyroid drugs. As DNA, the CDR3 is TGTGCCAGCAGCCAAGATCCGGGTAGCGGAAACACCATATATTTT. Translation: CASSQDPGSGNTIYF.